These 6 T cell receptor beta chains were all obtained from the same sample, sequenced in a study of T cells in Graves' hyperthyroidism and ophthalmopathy. RNA transcripts yielded amplified TCR beta CDR3 regions. First-round RT-PCR with HTBI primers amplified the TCR CDR3 region. TCRdb itself ran the multiplex PCR reads through MiXCR, one entry per CDR3 protein. The table includes roughly 570,000 distinct CDR3 sequences, around 46% detected once. The specimen sequenced was peripheral blood or thyroid tissue (not recorded which). These receptors all stem from a woman between 18 and 29 years old with Graves' hyperthyroidism.

This clonotype was counted at least ten times. The chain carries TRBV19 and TRBJ1-1, with D unclear. CDR1 is LNHDA, CDR2 SQIVND, per germline (reference sequence). Trimming cost V 7 bases and J 1 base, with 10 bases left between them. The CDR3 contains 13 residues. The CDR3 nucleotides read TGTGCCAGTACCAGCCACTGGAACACTGAAGCTTTCTTT. This gives the protein CASTSHWNTEAFF.

This chain connects TRBV20-1 to TRBJ1-2; perhaps TRBD1 as D (6 bases). The CDR3 contains 8 residues. Germline assignment: CDR1 DFQATT and CDR2 SNEGSKA (reference sequence). CDR3 amino acids: CGGRGYTF. The DNA for the CDR3 is TGCGGGGGCCGGGGCTACACCTTC.

This clonotype was picked up many times. The genes are TRBV15 and TRBJ1-2; D gene uncertain. V was trimmed by 4 bases and J by 4 bases, leaving 7 bases between them. This CDR3 has 12 residues. CDR1 and CDR2 (germline): LNHNV, YYDKDF (reference sequence). The CDR3 spells CATSTVGYGYTF. The CDR3 DNA is TGTGCCACCAGCACGGTAGGCTATGGCTACACCTTC.

This clonotype was picked up many times. The gene calls are TRBV9 and TRBJ1-5; D ambiguous. The germline V gene has CDR1 SGDLS and CDR2 YYNGEE. This CDR3 spans 15 amino acids. V was shortened by 3 bases and J by 0 bases, with 10 bases between the two germline ends. The CDR3 is CASSAGLDSNQPQHF. CDR3 sequence (DNA): TGTGCCAGCAGCGCAGGCCTCGATAGCAATCAGCCCCAGCATTTT.

This clonotype was picked up many times. This chain connects TRBV27 to TRBJ1-6; D not resolved. Germline assignment: CDR1 MNHEY and CDR2 SMNVEV (reference sequence). The CDR3 has 18 amino acids. The V gene lost 4 bases and the J gene lost 7 bases, with 23 bases spanning the gap. CDR3 sequence (DNA): TGTGCCAGCAGTTCGTTGCCGTGGGCGGCCCGTCTGAATTCACCCCTCCACTTT. It codes for CASSSLPWAARLNSPLHF.

At least ten counts were recorded for this clonotype. The chain is built from TRBV12-5 and TRBJ1-6; no reliable D call. Deletions cut 5 bases from V and 14 bases from J, with 10 bases between. Germline lookup yields CDR1 LGHNT and CDR2 FRNRAP. The CDR3 has 11 amino acids. The CDR3: CASGLERALHF. The DNA for the CDR3 is TGTGCTAGTGGTCTGGAGAGGGCCCTCCACTTT.